These 27 T cell receptor beta chains share one sample of origin, sequenced in a study of T cell responses to AZD1222 COVID-19 vaccine. Sequencing was performed with immunoSEQ multiplex PCR; in TCRdb, only in-frame clones are kept and a portion is missing. The data contain more than 140,000 clones, around 92% of them seen just once; the ten biggest clones take up about 3%. Sample: peripheral blood, taken on day 0 of AZD1222 vaccination. The receptors stem from an adult in good health.

The chain is built from TRBV5-8 and TRBJ1-2; the D gene is possibly TRBD1 (6 bases). CDR3 size: 13 residues. V lost 4 bases and J lost 7, with 14 bases in between. Germline CDR1 is SGHTS and CDR2 is YDEGEE. The CDR3 region is CASSVTGLSGYTF. The CDR3, as DNA: TGTGCCAGCAGCGTGACAGGTCTAAGTGGCTACACCTTC.

The chain has TRBV4-3 and TRBJ2-5; D uncertain. In germline, CDR1 is LGHNA, CDR2 YSLEER. V shed 1 base and J shed 5 bases, with 8 bases lying between them. The CDR3 is 13 amino acids. The CDR3 here is CASSQGRGETQYF. The CDR3 DNA sequence: TGCGCCAGCAGCCAAGGGCGTGGGGAGACCCAGTACTTC.

The V and J genes are TRBV10-3 and TRBJ1-2, with D possibly matching TRBD1 (6 bases). Trimming left V 6 bases short and J 4 bases short, with 6 bases between. The CDR3 totals 11 residues. Germline V lookup: CDR1 ENHRY, CDR2 SYGVKD. CDR3 DNA sequence: TGTGCCATCAGGGACAGCTATGGCTACACCTTC. This gives the protein CAIRDSYGYTF.

The chain employs TRBV6-1 and TRBJ2-3; 12 bases fit TRBD2. The CDR3 runs 22 residues. From germline, CDR1 is MNHNS and CDR2 SASEGT. The J segment lost 1 base and the V segment lost 2 bases, leaving 19 bases of the junction unmatched. The CDR3 is CASSEILTSGRTSSRRTDTQYF. CDR3 nucleotides: TGTGCCAGCAGTGAAATCCTTACTAGCGGGAGGACCTCCTCGCGTCGCACAGATACGCAGTATTTT.

Only a few counts were recorded for this clone. The rearrangement joins TRBV7-8 to TRBJ1-6; 7 bases fit TRBD1. Trimming cost V 5 bases and J 12 bases; bases outside gene matches: 22. Germline lookup yields CDR1 SGHVS and CDR2 FQNEAQ. This CDR3 is 18 amino acids long. DNA for the CDR3: TGTGCCAGCAGCCGATCAAGGACAGGCCTGGCCAGTAGGGAACCCCTCCACTTT. Protein product: CASSRSRTGLASREPLHF.

The CDR3 region is CASSRSMNTEAFF. The CDR3 region has the DNA TGTGCCAGCAGCCGAAGCATGAACACTGAAGCTTTCTTT. The chain links TRBV28 to TRBJ1-1; D is uncertain. CDR1 is MDHEN and CDR2 is SYDVKM in the germline V gene. V lost 6 bases and J lost 0, with 8 bases in between. This CDR3 is built from 13 residues.

CDR3 protein: CASRGQGKPAEAFF. CDR3 nucleotide sequence: TGTGCCAGTAGGGGACAGGGGAAGCCCGCTGAAGCTTTCTTT. This chain links TRBV19 with TRBJ1-1, with TRBD1 identical over 10 bases. The germline CDR1 and CDR2 sequences are LNHDA and SQIVND (reference sequence). The CDR3 covers 14 residues. V dropped 6 bases and J dropped 6; count of bases not matched to a gene: 7.

This chain joins TRBV2 and TRBJ1-5; the D gene is possibly TRBD1 (5 bases). The CDR3 is made up of 15 amino acids. V was pared by 5 bases and J by 0 bases, with 11 bases between. Germline CDR1 and CDR2: SNHLY and FYNNEI. The CDR3 spells CASSRDSGSNQPQHF. In DNA form, the CDR3 reads TGTGCCAGCAGTCGGGACTCCGGTAGCAATCAGCCCCAGCATTTT.

The genes are TRBV5-5 and TRBJ1-6; 7 positions agree with TRBD1. The germline V gene encodes CDR1 SGHKS and CDR2 YYEKEE (reference sequence). The CDR3 is 14 residues long. V was clipped by 2 bases and J by 8 bases; unmatched bases: 4. The CDR3 nucleotides are TGTGCCAGCAGCTTACAGGGGTTGGATTCACCCCTCCACTTT. Its protein product is CASSLQGLDSPLHF.

Note on this clone: Other DNA sequences in this sample translate to the same CDR3. This chain links TRBV19 with TRBJ1-1; D is ambiguous. The CDR3 length is 14 residues. V was clipped by 1 base and J by 1 base, with 7 bases between them. Germline CDR1 is LNHDA and CDR2 is SQIVND (reference sequence). The CDR3 region has the DNA TGTGCCAGTAGTATAGGAGGGCGGAACACTGAAGCTTTCTTT. Translating gives CASSIGGRNTEAFF. Drawing the rest from reference TRBV19 and TRBJ1-1, the complete variable domain is DGGITQSPKYLFRKEGQNVTLSCEQNLNHDAMYWYRQDPGQGLRLIYYSQIVNDFQKGDIAEGYSVSREKKESFPLTVTSAQKNPTAFYLCASSIGGRNTEAFFGQGTRLTVV.

CDR3 sequence reads: CATSDGATAKAFF. The CDR3 DNA is TGTGCCACCAGTGATGGAGCGACAGCTAAAGCTTTCTTT. The chain is built from TRBV24-1 and TRBJ1-1; tentatively, D is TRBD1 (5 bases). Germline V lookup: CDR1 KGHDR, CDR2 SFDVKD. The CDR3 totals 13 residues. Deletions cut 3 bases from V and 9 bases from J, with 13 bases between.

The chain employs TRBV6-5 and TRBJ1-2, with D unclear. This CDR3 contains 13 residues. Germline V gives CDR1 MNHEY, CDR2 SVGAGI. The V end was cut by 4 bases, the J end by 1 base, with 7 bases between. CDR3 sequence: CASSSTVNYGYTF. The CDR3 DNA is TGTGCCAGCAGTTCCACGGTTAACTATGGCTACACCTTC.

The chain combines TRBV15 with TRBJ2-7; 10 bases map to TRBD2. V lost 1 base to trimming and J lost 4 bases; unmatched junction nucleotides: 4. From germline, CDR1 is LNHNV and CDR2 YYDKDF (reference sequence). The CDR3 length is 15 residues. This CDR3 is CATSRASGGRYEQYF. CDR3 DNA sequence: TGTGCCACCAGCAGAGCTAGCGGGGGCCGATACGAGCAGTACTTC.

This CDR3 reads CASSLYASTSVDSGANVLTF. The CDR3 bases are TGTGCCAGCAGTCTCTACGCTTCGACTAGCGTGGACTCTGGGGCCAACGTCCTGACTTTC. The chain uses TRBV6-6 and TRBJ2-6; 8 positions agree with TRBD2. CDR3 length equals 20 residues. V dropped 5 bases and J dropped 0; count of bases not matched to a gene: 15. CDR1 MNHNY and CDR2 SVGAGI come from the germline V gene (reference sequence).

This clone was picked up one time. This chain joins TRBV7-2 and TRBJ2-3; no firm D call. Trimming shortened V by 2 bases and J by 2 bases, and 11 bases separated the two germline ends. Germline values: CDR1 SGHTA, CDR2 FQGNSA. The CDR3 has 15 amino acids. CDR3 region: CASSLRRQTTDTQYF. DNA of the CDR3: TGTGCCAGCAGCTTACGCAGGCAAACCACAGATACGCAGTATTTT.

Remarks on this clone: At one boundary the junction diverges from the germline segment, which might be a read error. This rearrangement joins TRBV18 to TRBJ2-7, with 8 bases that match TRBD1. The CDR3 consists of 15 residues. Looked up from germline, CDR1 is KGHSH and CDR2 is LQKENI. The CDR3 spells CASPPKTGATTEQYF. The CDR3 nucleotides are TGTGCCAGCCCACCTAAGACAGGGGCAACAACCGAGCAGTACTTC.

The chain is built from TRBV6-1 and TRBJ2-7; 9 bases are shared with TRBD1. Unmatched junction bases numbered 5, after V lost 1 base and J lost 7 bases. From germline, CDR1 is MNHNS and CDR2 SASEGT. The CDR3 loop spans 14 amino acids. CDR3 sequence (DNA): TGTGCCAGCAGTGAAGTGGGACAGGGTGGGGAGCAGTACTTC. This translates into CASSEVGQGGEQYF.

The chain uses TRBV5-4 and TRBJ2-7; TRBD2 is a possible D gene (5 bases). This CDR3 has 15 residues. Trimming pared 3 bases from V and 0 bases from J, leaving 13 bases between. Germline V gives CDR1 SGHNT, CDR2 YYREEE (reference sequence). CDR3 sequence reads: CASSSPYGSSYEQYF. The DNA for the CDR3 is TGTGCCAGCAGCTCCCCCTATGGGAGCTCCTACGAGCAGTACTTC.

The chain carries TRBV7-2 and TRBJ1-3, with no clear D. The CDR3 is 14 amino acids. Trimming cost V 0 bases and J 4 bases, with 7 bases left between them. Germline CDR1 and CDR2: SGHTA and FQGNSA. Written as DNA, the CDR3 is TGTGCCAGCAGCTTAGCGTTGAGGGGAAACACCATATATTTT. This encodes CASSLALRGNTIYF.

This rearrangement joins TRBV19 to TRBJ1-2; D is perhaps TRBD1 (5 bases). CDR3 length: 14 amino acids. Trimming left V 7 bases short and J 3 bases short, with 15 bases between. Germline CDR1 reads LNHDA; CDR2 reads SQIVND (reference sequence). The CDR3 sequence is CASKWAGGDYGYTF. The CDR3 DNA sequence: TGTGCCAGTAAGTGGGCCGGAGGGGACTATGGCTACACCTTC. The whole variable domain, remainder taken from reference TRBV19 and TRBJ1-2, is DGGITQSPKYLFRKEGQNVTLSCEQNLNHDAMYWYRQDPGQGLRLIYYSQIVNDFQKGDIAEGYSVSREKKESFPLTVTSAQKNPTAFYLCASKWAGGDYGYTFGSGTRLTVV.

This clone was picked up one time. The rearrangement links TRBV4-3 to TRBJ1-1; 9 positions agree with TRBD1. Germline V lookup: CDR1 LGHNA, CDR2 YSLEER. This CDR3 has 16 residues. V was clipped by 2 bases and J by 5 bases; unmatched bases: 9. CDR3 amino acids: CASSQNRGRGKTEAFF. For the CDR3, the DNA is TGCGCCAGCAGCCAAAACAGGGGGCGGGGGAAGACTGAAGCTTTCTTT.

This clone has a single count. This rearrangement joins TRBV28 to TRBJ1-4, with TRBD1 matching 7 bases. The CDR3 spans 16 residues. The trim removed 2 bases at V and 3 bases at J, leaving 6 bases unmatched. In germline, CDR1 is MDHEN, CDR2 SYDVKM. The CDR3 here is CASSLIGGGSNEKLFF. The CDR3 DNA follows: TGTGCCAGCAGTTTAATAGGGGGCGGTTCTAATGAAAAACTGTTTTTT.

The J gene is TRBJ2-3, the V gene TRBV7-2; TRBD2 is a possible D gene (5 bases). The germline V gene has CDR1 SGHTA and CDR2 FQGNSA. This CDR3 comprises 16 residues. V lost 2 bases, J lost 0 bases, and 12 bases lay in between. The DNA of the CDR3 is TGTGCCAGCAGCTTATCCCCGAGGACTAGCACAGATACGCAGTATTTT. Translation: CASSLSPRTSTDTQYF.

The V and J genes are TRBV21-1 and TRBJ1-4. TRBV21-1 is deemed a pseudogene. The CDR3 extends over 12 amino acids. As DNA, the CDR3 is TGTGCCAGCCTTATCGCTTACGAAAAACTGTTTTTT. Its protein is CASLIAYEKLFF.

This chain connects TRBV24-1 to TRBJ2-3; 10 nucleotides match TRBD2. Germline CDR1 KGHDR, CDR2 SFDVKD. This CDR3 region has 16 residues. Germline trimming cut 0 bases from V and 2 bases from J; bases unmatched to any gene: 1. The CDR3 sequence: CATSDLTSGNTDTQYF. CDR3 bases: TGTGCCACCAGTGATTTGACTAGCGGGAACACAGATACGCAGTATTTT.

This clone is a singleton in its sample. This chain links TRBV19 with TRBJ2-6; D could derive from TRBD1 or TRBD2 (5 bases each). Germline values: CDR1 LNHDA, CDR2 SQIVND (reference sequence). V was shortened by 5 bases and J by 2 bases, with 10 bases between the two germline ends. There are 15 residues in the CDR3. This chain's CDR3 is CASSGGTTGANVLTF. The DNA of the CDR3 is TGTGCCAGTAGTGGTGGGACGACTGGGGCCAACGTCCTGACTTTC.

In nucleotides, the CDR3 is TGTGCCAGCAGTCCTAGCGGGTATCCCTACGAGCAGTACTTC. Translated, it gives CASSPSGYPYEQYF. The V call is TRBV6-5, the J call TRBJ2-7, with 8 bases matching TRBD2. V gave up 5 bases and J gave up 2 bases; unmatched junction bases: 5. The CDR3 contains 14 residues. CDR1 and CDR2 (germline): MNHEY, SVGAGI.